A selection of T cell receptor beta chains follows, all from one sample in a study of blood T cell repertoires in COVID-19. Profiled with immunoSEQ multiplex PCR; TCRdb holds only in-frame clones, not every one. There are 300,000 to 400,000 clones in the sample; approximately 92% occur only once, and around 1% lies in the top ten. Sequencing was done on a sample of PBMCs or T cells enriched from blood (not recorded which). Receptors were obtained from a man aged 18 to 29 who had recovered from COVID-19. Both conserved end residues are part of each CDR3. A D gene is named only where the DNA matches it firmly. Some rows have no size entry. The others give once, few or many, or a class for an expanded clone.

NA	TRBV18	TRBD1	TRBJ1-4	CASSPLQGTNEKLFF	TGTGCCAGCTCACCCTTACAGGGGACTAATGAAAAACTGTTTTTT
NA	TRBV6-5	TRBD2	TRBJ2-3	CASSSYSGGTQYF	TGTGCCAGCAGTTCATATAGCGGGGGAACGCAGTATTTT
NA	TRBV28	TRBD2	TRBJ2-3	CASSPNSGRAPHTQYF	TGTGCCAGCAGCCCCAATAGCGGGAGGGCCCCCCATACGCAGTATTTT
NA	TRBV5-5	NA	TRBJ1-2	CASSLGLEEGYGYTF	TGTGCCAGCAGCTTGGGTTTGGAAGAGGGCTATGGCTACACCTTC
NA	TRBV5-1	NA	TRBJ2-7	CASSFTDSYEQYF	TGCGCCAGCAGCTTTACGGACAGCTACGAGCAGTACTTC
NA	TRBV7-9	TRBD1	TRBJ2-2	CASSFPGQSTNTGELFF	TGTGCCAGCAGCTTTCCGGGACAGAGCACAAACACCGGGGAGCTGTTTTTT
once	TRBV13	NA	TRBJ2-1	CASSLGRGTNNEQFF	TGTGCCAGCAGCTTAGGACGCGGAACTAACAATGAGCAGTTCTTC
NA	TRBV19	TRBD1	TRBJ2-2	CASSTGQGAGELFF	TGTGCCAGTAGTACCGGACAGGGGGCCGGGGAGCTGTTTTTT
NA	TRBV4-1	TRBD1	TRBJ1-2	CASRKTGDYGYTF	TGCGCCAGCAGAAAGACAGGGGACTATGGCTACACCTTC
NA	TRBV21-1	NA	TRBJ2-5	CASSKTRGGIETQYF	TGTGCCAGCAGCAAAACGCGCGGGGGGATAGAGACCCAGTACTTC
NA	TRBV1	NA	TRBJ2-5	CTSSQGTEQETQYF	TGCACCAGCAGCCAAGGTACTGAACAAGAGACCCAGTACTTC
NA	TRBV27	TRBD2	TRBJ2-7	CASRPGGLAGGYYEQYF	TGTGCCAGCAGGCCTGGGGGGCTAGCGGGAGGGTATTACGAGCAGTACTTC
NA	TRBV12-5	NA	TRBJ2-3	CASGFLLRTPTDTQYF	TGTGCTAGTGGTTTCCTCCTGAGGACTCCCACAGATACGCAGTATTTT
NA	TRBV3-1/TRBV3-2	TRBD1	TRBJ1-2	CASSLQSSRDRTDDYGYTF	TGTGCCAGCAGCCTTCAATCGTCCCGGGACAGGACAGACGACTATGGCTACACCTTC
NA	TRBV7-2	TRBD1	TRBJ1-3	CASSPLGTAGNTIYF	TGTGCCAGCAGTCCCCTCGGGACAGCCGGAAACACCATATATTTT
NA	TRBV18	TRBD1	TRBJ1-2	CASSGDRAYGYTF	TGTGCCAGCTCAGGGGACAGGGCCTATGGCTACACCTTC
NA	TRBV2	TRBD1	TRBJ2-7	CASSERWDSSYEQYF	TGTGCCAGCAGTGAAAGATGGGACAGCAGTTACGAGCAGTACTTC
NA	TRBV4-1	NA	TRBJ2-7	CASSQALASSYEQYF	TGCGCCAGCAGCCAAGCTCTAGCGTCCTCCTACGAGCAGTACTTC
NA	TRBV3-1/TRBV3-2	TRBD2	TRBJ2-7	CASSHSGGANEQYF	TGTGCCAGCAGCCATTCCGGGGGGGCGAACGAGCAGTACTTC
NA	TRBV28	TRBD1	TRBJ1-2	CASSPGDSRPLYGYTF	TGTGCCAGCAGTCCCGGGGACAGCCGACCACTGTATGGCTACACCTTC
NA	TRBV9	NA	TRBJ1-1	CASSVETLGTEAFF	TGTGCCAGCAGCGTTGAAACCCTCGGGACTGAAGCTTTCTTT
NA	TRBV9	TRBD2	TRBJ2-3	CASSRLAGGGTDTQYF	TGTGCCAGCAGCCGACTAGCGGGAGGAGGGACAGATACGCAGTATTTT
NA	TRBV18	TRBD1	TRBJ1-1	CASSPPGQGNLAEAFF	TGTGCCAGCTCACCACCGGGACAGGGAAATTTGGCTGAAGCTTTCTTT
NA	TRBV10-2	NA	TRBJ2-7	CASSEYGYEQYF	TGCGCCAGCAGTGAATACGGGTACGAGCAGTACTTC
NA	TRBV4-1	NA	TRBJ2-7	CASSQSLAPNERQYF	TGCGCCAGCAGCCAGTCCCTAGCGCCTAACGAGAGGCAGTACTTC
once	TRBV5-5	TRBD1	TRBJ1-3	CASSFRGREGNTIYF	TGTGCCAGCAGCTTCAGGGGGCGCGAAGGAAACACCATATATTTT
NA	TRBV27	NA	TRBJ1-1	CASRIMGGTEAFF	TGTGCCAGCAGGATAATGGGAGGGACTGAAGCTTTCTTT
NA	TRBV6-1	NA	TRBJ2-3	CASSEAGGDTQYF	TGTGCCAGCAGTGAAGCCGGGGGAGATACGCAGTATTTT
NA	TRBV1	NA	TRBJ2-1	CTSSQLAGEGYNEQFF	TGCACCAGCAGCCAACTAGCGGGAGAAGGCTACAATGAGCAGTTCTTC
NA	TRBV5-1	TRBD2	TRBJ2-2	CASRLPITSSGSYTGELFF	TGCGCCAGCAGGCTTCCCATTACATCTAGCGGGAGTTACACCGGGGAGCTGTTTTTT
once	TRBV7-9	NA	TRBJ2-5	CASSFPKLAPQETQYF	TGTGCCAGCAGCTTCCCCAAATTAGCGCCTCAAGAGACCCAGTACTTC
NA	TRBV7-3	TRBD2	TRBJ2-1	CASSLTGTSGGNEQFF	TGTGCCAGCAGCTTAACCGGGACTAGCGGGGGAAATGAGCAGTTCTTC
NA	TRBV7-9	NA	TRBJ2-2	CASSFRPGQPPNTGELFF	TGTGCCAGCAGCTTTCGGCCGGGACAACCCCCGAACACCGGGGAGCTGTTTTTT
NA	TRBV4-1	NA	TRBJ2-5	CASSPRTTQVGEAQYF	TGCGCCAGCAGCCCCCGGACTACCCAGGTTGGAGAGGCCCAGTACTTC
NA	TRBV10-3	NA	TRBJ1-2	CAISTSGTSQLWGYTF	TGTGCCATCAGTACCAGCGGTACTTCGCAACTATGGGGCTACACCTTC
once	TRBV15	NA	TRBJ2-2	CATRLAGTGELFF	TGTGCCACCAGGCTAGCAGGCACCGGGGAGCTGTTTTTT
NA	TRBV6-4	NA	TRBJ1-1	CASRYQVNTEAFF	TGTGCCAGCAGATACCAGGTGAACACTGAAGCTTTCTTT
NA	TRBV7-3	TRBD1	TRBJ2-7	CASSLRPGQSSYEQYF	TGTGCCAGCAGCTTACGACCGGGACAGAGCTCCTACGAGCAGTACTTC
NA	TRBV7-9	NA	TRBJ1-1	CASSSTREAFF	TGTGCCAGCAGCTCCACTCGTGAAGCTTTCTTT
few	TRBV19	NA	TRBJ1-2	CASSLDRLLAYGYTF	TGTGCCAGTAGTCTGGACAGACTCTTAGCCTATGGCTACACCTTC
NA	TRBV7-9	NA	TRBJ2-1	CASSTYLQGFF	TGTGCCAGCAGTACTTATCTACAGGGGTTCTTC
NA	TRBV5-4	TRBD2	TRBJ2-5	CASSTRLAGSQETQYF	TGTGCCAGCAGCACTAGACTAGCGGGGAGCCAAGAGACCCAGTACTTC
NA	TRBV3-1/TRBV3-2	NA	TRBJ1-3	CASSQVLVSGNTIYF	TGTGCCAGCAGCCAAGTACTTGTCTCTGGAAACACCATATATTTT
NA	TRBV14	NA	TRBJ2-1	CASSQAGVSYNEQFF	TGTGCCAGCAGCCAAGCGGGGGTCTCCTACAATGAGCAGTTCTTC
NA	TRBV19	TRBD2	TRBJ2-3	CASSPERGGLKITDTQYF	TGTGCCAGTAGTCCCGAGCGGGGGGGCTTGAAGATAACAGATACGCAGTATTTT
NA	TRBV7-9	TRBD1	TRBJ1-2	CASSYRQGIRPGYGYTF	TGTGCCAGCAGCTACAGACAGGGAATACGCCCCGGTTATGGCTACACCTTC
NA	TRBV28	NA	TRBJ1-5	CASSLSREILVSNQPQHF	TGTGCCAGCAGTTTATCGAGAGAAATTTTAGTTAGCAATCAGCCCCAGCATTTT
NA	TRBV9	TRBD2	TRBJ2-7	CASSVAAGGPHSSYEQYF	TGTGCCAGCAGCGTAGCAGCGGGGGGCCCACATAGCTCCTACGAGCAGTACTTC